Below, 16 T cell receptor beta chains from the same sample are listed, as sequenced in a study of patients and donors after allogeneic stem cell transplantation. TCRdb reprocessed the RT-PCR reads via MiXCR and lists one record per CDR3 protein. The sample holds about 400,000 distinct CDR3 sequences, more than 15% seen once. The sample consisted of blood, either unsorted or a sorted T cell fraction (not recorded which). The receptors here all came from a human donor who was either an allogeneic HSCT recipient or a stem cell or donor lymphocyte infusion donor (not recorded which). It is not recorded whose cells these are; they may come from a transplant donor.

The chain links TRBV9 to TRBJ1-3; TRBD1 agrees at 7 bases. V dropped 5 bases and J dropped 3; count of bases not matched to a gene: 2. This CDR3 is built from 13 residues. The germline V gene encodes CDR1 SGDLS and CDR2 YYNGEE. Written as DNA, the CDR3 is TGTGCCAGCAGGCGGGACAGTGGAAACACCATATATTTT. It codes for CASRRDSGNTIYF.

The CDR3 nucleotides read TGTGCCAGCAGCTTAGTTGAACAGTACTATGGCTACACCTTC. The encoded protein is CASSLVEQYYGYTF. This chain joins TRBV7-8 and TRBJ1-2; D is unresolved. The germline V gene has CDR1 SGHVS and CDR2 FQNEAQ. The CDR3 loop spans 14 amino acids. The germline V and J ends were trimmed by 1 base and 3 bases, with 9 bases remaining between them.

There are a few counts of this clonotype. V and J are TRBV6-1 and TRBJ1-5, with D possibly matching TRBD1 (5 bases). Germline V CDR1 and CDR2: MNHNS, SASEGT. This CDR3 contains 16 residues. Trimming stripped 4 bases from V and 1 base from J, with 14 bases between. This CDR3 is CASSGRGWKSNQPQHF. CDR3 nucleotide sequence: TGTGCCAGCAGTGGGAGGGGATGGAAGAGCAATCAGCCCCAGCATTTT.

The V gene is TRBV4-1, the J gene TRBJ2-5; no clear D. This CDR3 comprises 13 residues. V gave up 1 base and J gave up 5 bases, with 8 bases separating them. Germline loops: CDR1 MGHRA, CDR2 YSYEKL. CDR3 DNA: TGCGCCAGCAGCCAAGGCCCCCTGGAGACCCAGTACTTC. Encoded protein: CASSQGPLETQYF.

The rearrangement joins TRBV20-1 to TRBJ2-1, with 12 bases identical to TRBD2. CDR1 DFQATT and CDR2 SNEGSKA come from the germline V gene (reference sequence). This CDR3 spans 15 amino acids. Trimming removed 6 bases from V and 6 bases from J; junction bases left unmatched: 9. CDR3 coding DNA: TGCAGTGCACTACTAGCGGGAGGACGCAGCAATGAGCAGTTCTTC. Translating gives CSALLAGGRSNEQFF.

The chain uses TRBV10-3 and TRBJ2-4; D gene unclear. V lost 4 bases and J 4 bases, leaving 11 bases between the germline ends. The CDR3 covers 14 residues. Looked up from germline, CDR1 is ENHRY and CDR2 is SYGVKD. The chain's CDR3 is CAISAPEAKNIQYF. As DNA, the CDR3 is TGTGCCATCAGTGCTCCAGAGGCGAAAAACATTCAGTACTTC.

The sample holds a few counts of this clonotype. The genes are TRBV20-1 and TRBJ2-7; 9 bases agree with TRBD1. The length of the CDR3 is 12 residues. Trimming at V came to 5 bases and at J to 5 bases, leaving 4 bases not matched to a gene. The germline V gene encodes CDR1 DFQATT and CDR2 SNEGSKA (reference sequence). The CDR3 nucleotides are TGCAGTGCTTACAGGGGGCGGAACGAGCAGTACTTC. Encoded protein: CSAYRGRNEQYF.

The rearrangement joins TRBV12-3 or TRBV12-4 to TRBJ1-3; D possibly corresponds to TRBD1 (5 bases). V shed 2 bases and J shed 3 bases, with 23 bases lying between them. The CDR3 is 19 amino acids. The DNA for the CDR3 is TGTGCCAGCAGTTTAACCCGATCAAGCCAGGGAAAAGGTGGAAACACCATATATTTT. Translated: CASSLTRSSQGKGGNTIYF.

In this sample, this clonotype turned up many times. This chain connects TRBV12-3 or TRBV12-4 to TRBJ1-2; maybe TRBD1 (6 bases). V was pared by 5 bases and J by 5 bases, with 12 bases between. The CDR3 covers 13 residues. Written as DNA, the CDR3 is TGTGCCAGCAGTGCACAGGGTACATATGGCTACACCTTC. Its protein product is CASSAQGTYGYTF.

This chain connects TRBV20-1 to TRBJ2-7; TRBD2 matches 10 bases. The CDR3 is 15 amino acids. Germline-derived CDR1 and CDR2 are DFQATT and SNEGSKA (reference sequence). The J segment lost 3 bases and the V segment lost 4 bases, leaving 9 bases of the junction unmatched. CDR3 in amino acids: CSATAGLAVLYEQYF. For the CDR3, the DNA is TGCAGTGCTACTGCCGGACTAGCGGTTCTCTACGAGCAGTACTTC.

This sequence joins TRBV20-1 and TRBJ1-6, with D hard to call. This CDR3 is built from 13 residues. Trimming took 0 bases from V and 10 from J, leaving 10 bases between them. CDR1 is DFQATT, CDR2 SNEGSKA, per germline (reference sequence). The chain's CDR3 is CSARDHVGSPLHF. The CDR3 DNA follows: TGCAGTGCTAGAGATCATGTCGGATCACCCCTCCACTTT.

This clonotype has at least ten counts. The CDR3: CASTQGAINQPQHF. DNA for the CDR3: TGTGCCAGCACACAGGGGGCAATCAATCAGCCCCAGCATTTT. This chain uses TRBV12-3 or TRBV12-4 with TRBJ1-5; 9 bases line up with TRBD1. Trimming at V came to 7 bases and at J to 3 bases, leaving 4 bases not matched to a gene. There are 14 residues in the CDR3.

This clonotype was seen a few times. The rearrangement uses TRBV24-1 and TRBJ1-2; D is uncertain. The V end lost 3 bases, the J end lost 6 bases, and 13 bases lay between the germline ends. The CDR3 sequence is 14 residues long. Germline V lookup: CDR1 KGHDR, CDR2 SFDVKD. CDR3 amino acids: CATSDPPPGNGYTF. The CDR3 nucleotides read TGTGCCACCAGTGATCCCCCCCCCGGGAATGGCTACACCTTC.

The J gene is TRBJ2-2, the V gene TRBV24-1; D might be TRBD1 (7 bases). Trimming removed 3 bases at V and 5 bases at J, with 9 bases between. CDR3 length equals 14 residues. CDR1 and CDR2 (germline): KGHDR, SFDVKD. This chain's CDR3 is CATSDPGGTGELFF. The DNA for the CDR3 is TGTGCCACCAGTGATCCAGGGGGGACCGGGGAGCTGTTTTTT.

This clonotype was detected ten times or more. The chain employs TRBV7-2 and TRBJ2-3; D gene ambiguous. Between the trimmed V and J ends, which lost 8 bases and 3 bases, there was a span of 6 bases. Germline CDR1 is SGHTA and CDR2 is FQGNSA. The CDR3 covers 11 residues. CDR3 residues: CASGQTDTQYF. The DNA of the CDR3 is TGTGCCAGCGGTCAAACAGATACGCAGTATTTT.

This rearrangement joins TRBV2 to TRBJ2-7; 11 bases agree with TRBD1. Germline values: CDR1 SNHLY, CDR2 FYNNEI. CDR3 size: 14 residues. Germline trimming cut 6 bases from V and 4 bases from J; bases unmatched to any gene: 5. The CDR3 reads CASRGQGAWYEQYF. CDR3 in DNA: TGTGCCAGCAGAGGACAGGGGGCATGGTACGAGCAGTACTTC. Full variable domain (outside the CDR3, taken from reference TRBV2 and TRBJ2-7): EPEVTQTPSHQVTQMGQEVILRCVPISNHLYFYWYRQILGQKVEFLVSFYNNEISEKSEIFDDQFSVERPDGSNFTLKIRSTKLEDSAMYFCASRGQGAWYEQYFGPGTRLTVT.